The source of this T cell receptor beta chain is a study of T cells in Graves' hyperthyroidism and ophthalmopathy. Per germline, CDR1 LNHNV and CDR2 YYDKDF (reference sequence). The CDR3 extends over 15 amino acids. V lost 0 bases and J lost 4, with 9 bases in between. A 10 ml volume of fresh peripheral blood provided the PBMCs. Amplification yielded TCR beta CDR3 regions, with RNA transcripts as the source. The HTBI primer set drove a first-round RT-PCR of the TCR CDR3. TCRdb re-derived calls from the multiplex PCR reads in MiXCR, one entry per CDR3 protein. The sample lists hundreds of thousands of distinct CDR3 sequences, around 24% occurring once.

What was sequenced was blood. This sequence joins TRBV15 and TRBJ2-2, with D possibly TRBD2 on 5 matching bases. The origin of this receptor is a woman aged 30 to 39 with Graves' ophthalmopathy. CDR3 in amino acids: CATSRDKLGTGELFF. The CDR3 nucleotides are TGTGCCACCAGCAGAGATAAACTAGGCACCGGGGAGCTGTTTTTT.